Each of the 2 T cell receptor beta chains below was sequenced from the same sample in a study of T-cell reconstitution after alpha-beta-depleted transplantation in children. As it was prepared, the TCRbeta library received unique molecular identifiers. TCRdb re-called the PCR reads with MiXCR, one entry per CDR3 protein. The sample shows under 250,000 distinct CDR3 sequences, about 6.6% of them seen only once. The source material was PBMCs, sampled before TCRalphabeta/CD19-depleted stem cell transplant. The source is a boy younger than 10 with acute lymphoblastic leukemia, due to receive a stem cell transplant.

There are many counts of this clonotype. This chain connects TRBV6-2 or TRBV6-3 to TRBJ2-1; weak D call: TRBD1 (5 bases). The germline CDR1 and CDR2 sequences are MNHEY and SVGEGT. Trimming cost V 7 bases and J 5 bases, with 21 bases left between them. The CDR3 has 16 residues. CDR3 protein: CASTRAALRGHNEQFF. CDR3 DNA sequence: TGTGCCAGCACCAGGGCAGCCTTAAGAGGACACAATGAGCAGTTCTTC.

This chain uses TRBV3-1 with TRBJ2-7; TRBD2 matches 8 bases. Germline values: CDR1 LGHDT, CDR2 YNNKEL (reference sequence). V trimming: 4 bases; J trimming: 1 base; junction bases outside the gene matches: 6. The CDR3 runs to 15 residues. The CDR3 protein is CASSLSGSLSYEQYF. The CDR3, as DNA: TGTGCCAGCAGCCTAAGCGGGAGCCTATCCTACGAGCAGTACTTC.